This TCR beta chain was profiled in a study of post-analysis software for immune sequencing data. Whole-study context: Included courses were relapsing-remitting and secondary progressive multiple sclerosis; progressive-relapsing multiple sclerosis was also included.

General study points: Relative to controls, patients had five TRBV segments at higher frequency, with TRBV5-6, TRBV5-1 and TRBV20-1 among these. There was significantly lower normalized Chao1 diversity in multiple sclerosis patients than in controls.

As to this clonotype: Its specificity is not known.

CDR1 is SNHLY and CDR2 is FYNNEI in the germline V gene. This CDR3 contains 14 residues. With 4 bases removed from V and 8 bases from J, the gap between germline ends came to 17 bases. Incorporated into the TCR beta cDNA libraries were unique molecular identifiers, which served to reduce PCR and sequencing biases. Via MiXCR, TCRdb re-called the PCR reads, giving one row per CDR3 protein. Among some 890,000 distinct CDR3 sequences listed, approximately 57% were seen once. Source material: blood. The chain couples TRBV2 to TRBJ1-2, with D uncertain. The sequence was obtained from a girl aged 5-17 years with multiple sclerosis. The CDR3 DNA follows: TGTGCCAGCAGTGTTACTATAAGGGTTCGGGGCTACACCTTC. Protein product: CASSVTIRVRGYTF.